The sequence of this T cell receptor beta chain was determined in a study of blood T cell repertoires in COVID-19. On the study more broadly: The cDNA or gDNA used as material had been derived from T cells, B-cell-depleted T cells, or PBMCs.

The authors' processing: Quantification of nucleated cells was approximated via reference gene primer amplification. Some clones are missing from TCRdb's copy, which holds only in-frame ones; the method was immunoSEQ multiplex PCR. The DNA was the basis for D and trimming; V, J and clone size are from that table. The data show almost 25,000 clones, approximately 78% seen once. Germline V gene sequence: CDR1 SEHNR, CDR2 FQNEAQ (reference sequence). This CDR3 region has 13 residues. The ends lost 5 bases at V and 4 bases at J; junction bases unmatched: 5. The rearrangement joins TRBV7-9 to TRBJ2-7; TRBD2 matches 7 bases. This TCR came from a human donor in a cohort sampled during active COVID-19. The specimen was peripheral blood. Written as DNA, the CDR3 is TGTGCCAGCAGCGCCCCGGGGGGTTACGAGCAGTACTTC. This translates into CASSAPGGYEQYF.